Following are 8 T cell receptor beta chains from one sample sequenced in a study of blood T cell repertoires in COVID-19. The table came from immunoSEQ multiplex PCR; TCRdb's copy has only in-frame clones and leaves some out. The sample carries around 68,000 clones, around nine tenths recorded once. Sequenced: peripheral blood. These receptors originate from a man aged 50 to 60 with active COVID-19.

The gene calls are TRBV28 and TRBJ1-5, with D tentatively TRBD1 (6 bases). The CDR3 spans 17 residues. The V gene lost 2 bases and the J gene lost 3 bases, with 17 bases spanning the gap. The germline gives CDR1 MDHEN, CDR2 SYDVKM. The CDR3 DNA follows: TGTGCCAGCAGTTTAGATAGGGGCAGGGGAACCAATCAGCCCCAGCATTTT. Its translation: CASSLDRGRGTNQPQHF.

V gene TRBV28 combines with J gene TRBJ2-1, with D possibly TRBD1 on 5 matching bases. CDR3 length: 16 residues. The germline CDR1 and CDR2 sequences are MDHEN and SYDVKM. The V end lost 10 bases, the J end lost 2 bases, and 21 bases lay between the germline ends. The CDR3 nucleotides read TGTGCCACCCTACCGGGCCGACAGTCCCCCTACAATGAGCAGTTCTTC. It encodes CATLPGRQSPYNEQFF.

This clone was found a few times. This chain connects TRBV19 to TRBJ1-2; the match to TRBD1 covers 9 bases. CDR3 length: 14 residues. V was pared by 6 bases and J by 0 bases, with 2 bases of the junction left unmatched. The germline CDR1 and CDR2 sequences are LNHDA and SQIVND (reference sequence). The CDR3 DNA reads TGTGCCAGTAGCCGGGACAGGGCTAACTATGGCTACACCTTC. This encodes CASSRDRANYGYTF.

The gene calls are TRBV2 and TRBJ2-7, with 7 nucleotides matching TRBD1. The CDR3 has 13 residues. V dropped 7 bases and J dropped 7; count of bases not matched to a gene: 10. Per germline, CDR1 SNHLY and CDR2 FYNNEI. The DNA of the CDR3 is TGTGCCAGCACCCTCACAGGGGTTGGTGAGCAGTACTTC. This encodes CASTLTGVGEQYF.

The rearrangement joins TRBV27 to TRBJ2-1, with 7 bases that match TRBD2. The length of the CDR3 is 15 residues. The trim removed 7 bases at V and 4 bases at J, leaving 10 bases unmatched. Per the germline V gene, CDR1 is MNHEY and CDR2 is SMNVEV (reference sequence). The CDR3 spells CASKRVPGGYNEQFF. As DNA, the CDR3 is TGTGCCAGCAAAAGGGTCCCCGGGGGGTACAATGAGCAGTTCTTC.

To note about this clone: A junction boundary mismatches the germline segment, possibly from a read error. The chain has TRBV29-1 and TRBJ2-7; 7 nucleotides line up with TRBD2. CDR3 length: 15 residues. Germline assignment: CDR1 SQVTM and CDR2 ANQGSEA. The CDR3 here is CSVEAPGGKSYGQYF. The CDR3 DNA follows: TGCAGCGTTGAAGCACCGGGAGGTAAATCCTACGGGCAGTACTTC.

The V and J genes are TRBV7-9 and TRBJ2-5; tentatively, D is TRBD2 (5 bases). The germline CDR1 and CDR2 sequences are SEHNR and FQNEAQ (reference sequence). This CDR3 has 14 residues. Trimming cost V 1 base and J 4 bases, with 10 bases left between them. The CDR3 DNA is TGTGCCAGCAGCTTAGTAGCGTGGGGAGAGACCCAGTACTTC. Its protein product is CASSLVAWGETQYF.

The chain combines TRBV5-1 with TRBJ1-6, with a possible D match to TRBD1 (6 bases). The CDR3 consists of 14 residues. Germline values: CDR1 SGHRS, CDR2 YFSETQ. Trimming left V 0 bases short and J 8 bases short, with 9 bases between. The CDR3 bases are TGCGCCAGCAGCTTGGACAGGGAAGATTCACCCCTCCACTTT. This translates into CASSLDREDSPLHF.